A selection of T cell receptor beta chains follows, all from one sample in a study of identical twins. From the 5' RACE reads, TCRdb called clonotypes with MiXCR, one entry per CDR3 protein. Found here are fewer than 250,000 distinct CDR3 sequences, 7.5% of them singletons; the top ten hold less than 2.5%. The same sample was also studied in work on yellow fever vaccine responses in identical twins.

The sample taken for sequencing was memory (CD45RO+) T cells sorted from blood. These receptors all stem from a woman under 30 in good health. Each CDR3 is given with its conserved first and last residue. D genes are given only for firm matches. Clone size, where shown, is once, few, many, or a class for clones that have expanded.

D gene	V gene	clone size	J gene	CDR3 DNA	CDR3 protein
.	TRBV9	.	TRBJ2-3	TGTGCCAGCAGCGTAGGCCCGTTAGTCCCTCAAGATACGCAGTATTTT	CASSVGPLVPQDTQYF
.	TRBV24-1	.	TRBJ2-3	TGTGCCACCAGTGACCGTCCCGGGACCCAAGCCACAGATACGCAGTATTTT	CATSDRPGTQATDTQYF
.	TRBV7-2	.	TRBJ2-7	TGTGCCAGCAGCTCCAGGGGTATGGGCTACGAGCAGTACTTC	CASSSRGMGYEQYF
.	TRBV3-1	few	TRBJ1-6	TGTGCCAGCAGCCATTCGGGGTTTCCGCATAATTCACCCCTCCACTTT	CASSHSGFPHNSPLHF
.	TRBV4-1	.	TRBJ2-7	TGCGCCAGCAGCCAAGGGGCCAGGGGCTTGTACGAGCAGTACTTC	CASSQGARGLYEQYF
TRBD2	TRBV20-1	few	TRBJ2-5	TGCAGTGCTAGAGATTTAGCGGGAGGGCCCTCGGAGACCCAGTACTTC	CSARDLAGGPSETQYF
.	TRBV21-1	.	TRBJ2-7	TGTGGCAGCGGCAGGCGGATAGTCGAGCAGTACTTC	CGSGRRIVEQYF
TRBD1	TRBV25-1	.	TRBJ2-7	TGTGCCAGCAGTGAAGGGAGCCGCGGGGACAGGCTCTACGAGCAGTACTTC	CASSEGSRGDRLYEQYF
.	TRBV7-8	many	TRBJ2-1	TGTGCCAGCACCCCAGCCTCCTACAATGAGCAGTTCTTC	CASTPASYNEQFF
.	TRBV3-1	.	TRBJ2-7	TGTGCCAGCAGCCAAGTGGGTAGCGGCTACGAGCAGTACTTC	CASSQVGSGYEQYF
.	TRBV5-1	.	TRBJ2-6	TGCGCCAGCAGCGCCACAGGGAACGGGGCCAACGTCCTGACTTTC	CASSATGNGANVLTF
.	TRBV9	many	TRBJ1-6	TGTGCCAGCAGCGTAGCTGACGGGAATTCACCCCTCCACTTT	CASSVADGNSPLHF
.	TRBV15	few	TRBJ2-6	TGTGCCACCAGTGGCAGGGGCCTCTCTGGGGCCAACGTCCTGACTTTC	CATSGRGLSGANVLTF
TRBD2	TRBV6-2/TRBV6-3	few	TRBJ2-3	TGTGCCAGCAGTTCTCTCGTGGGACTAGTCGTCACAGATACGCAGTATTTT	CASSSLVGLVVTDTQYF
.	TRBV6-2/TRBV6-3	.	TRBJ2-1	TGTGCCAGCAACGACCTTAAAATGGGGATAAGGTGGCAGTTCTTC	CASNDLKMGIRWQFF
.	TRBV20-1	.	TRBJ1-2	TGCAGTGCTAGAGATTTGTACACTAACTATGGCTACACCTTC	CSARDLYTNYGYTF
TRBD1	TRBV25-1	few	TRBJ2-5	TGTGCCAGCAGTGCGGTCGGACAGGGGGCGCTTTTACCCATGAAAGAGACCCAGTACTTC	CASSAVGQGALLPMKETQYF
.	TRBV20-1	many	TRBJ1-5	TGCAGTGCTAGGGCTAGAGGACGGACCAATCAGCCCCAGCATTTT	CSARARGRTNQPQHF
.	TRBV11-3	.	TRBJ1-1	TGTGCCAGCAGCTCCCGGACATACACTGAAGCTTTCTTT	CASSSRTYTEAFF
.	TRBV4-3	.	TRBJ2-2	TGCGCCAGCGCCGCACAATTCAGGGCCGGGGAGCTGTTTTTT	CASAAQFRAGELFF
TRBD2	TRBV2	few	TRBJ2-7	TGTGCCACCCAGCGTGATAGCGGGATATCCATTTCCTCCTACGAGCAGTACTTC	CATQRDSGISISSYEQYF
TRBD1	TRBV7-8	many	TRBJ2-7	TGTGCCAGCAGCTTAGCCTCTGCCGGGACAGGGGGCTACGAGCAGTACTTC	CASSLASAGTGGYEQYF
TRBD1	TRBV9	.	TRBJ2-6	TGTGCCAGCAGCCTGCGGACAGGGCAATTGTCTGGGGCCAACGTCCTGACTTTC	CASSLRTGQLSGANVLTF
.	TRBV7-8	.	TRBJ2-7	TGTGCCAGCAGCCCCACCGCCGGGGCGGTCTACGAGCAGTACTTC	CASSPTAGAVYEQYF
TRBD1	TRBV28	many	TRBJ2-7	TGTGCCAGCAGTTCCTCGACAGGGAGCTACGAGCAGTACTTC	CASSSSTGSYEQYF
.	TRBV20-1	many	TRBJ1-5	TGCAGTGCGGTTGAGGGCTCGTCGGGCAATCAGCCCCAGCATTTT	CSAVEGSSGNQPQHF
.	TRBV27	few	TRBJ2-7	TGTGCCAGCAGTTTGACCGGGACTCTATCCTACGAGCAGTACTTC	CASSLTGTLSYEQYF
.	TRBV11-2	few	TRBJ2-2	TGTGCCAGCAGCTCAAGACAGTACACCGGGGAGCTGTTTTTT	CASSSRQYTGELFF
TRBD2	TRBV6-1	few	TRBJ2-2	TGTGCCAGCAGGGGACTAGCGGTCACCGGGGAGCTGTTTTTT	CASRGLAVTGELFF
TRBD2	TRBV12-3/TRBV12-4	many	TRBJ2-1	TGTGCCAGCAGTTTAGGGTCTAGCGGATCGTACAATGAGCAGTTCTTC	CASSLGSSGSYNEQFF
.	TRBV3-1	many	TRBJ2-7	TGTGCCAGCAGCCCCGGAAGGTCCAGGGCGAGGGCGCAGCAGTACTTC	CASSPGRSRARAQQYF
.	TRBV6-1	.	TRBJ1-6	TGTGCCAGCAGGGACAGCGGTAATTCACCCCTCCACTTT	CASRDSGNSPLHF
.	TRBV18	few	TRBJ2-7	TGTGCCAGCTCACCATCGTTGAGGGTCGGAAACTCCTACGAGCAGTACTTC	CASSPSLRVGNSYEQYF
TRBD1	TRBV28	many	TRBJ2-3	TGTGCCAGCAGTTTCACAGGGGCGAGCACAGATACGCAGTATTTT	CASSFTGASTDTQYF
TRBD1	TRBV27	many	TRBJ1-5	TGTGCCAGCAGTCCGCGGACAGGCGCCTATCAGCCCCAGCATTTT	CASSPRTGAYQPQHF
TRBD2	TRBV4-2	.	TRBJ2-5	TGTGCCAGCAGCCAAGATAGCGGGCAGTCCGAGACCCAGTACTTC	CASSQDSGQSETQYF
TRBD1	TRBV11-2	.	TRBJ1-4	TGTGCCAGCAGCTTAGGTGACAGGGATTATGAAAAACTGTTTTTT	CASSLGDRDYEKLFF
.	TRBV28	few	TRBJ2-7	TGTGCCAGCAGTTTAACAGGGCAGGGAGTAGTCGGGCAGTACTTC	CASSLTGQGVVGQYF
.	TRBV20-1	.	TRBJ2-7	TGCAGTAGAGCCCCCAATCCCGTTCGGAGACGGGACTCGACCTACGAGCAGTACTTC	CSRAPNPVRRRDSTYEQYF
TRBD1	TRBV7-9	.	TRBJ2-7	TGTGCCAGCAGCAGAGCAAGACAGGGGGCGCCCTACGAGCAGTACTTC	CASSRARQGAPYEQYF
.	TRBV7-8	many	TRBJ2-1	TGTGCCAGCAGCTCGCCGGGACTTAGGAGCTCCTACAATGAGCAGTTCTTC	CASSSPGLRSSYNEQFF
.	TRBV4-3	.	TRBJ2-3	TGCGCCAGCAGCCACTACCGGGACTCTCTAGTTCCAGATACGCAGTATTTT	CASSHYRDSLVPDTQYF